This T cell receptor beta chain originates from a study of PD-L1 blockade in urothelial cancer. Study-level information: About 90% of the 29 patients comprised males who had bladder-origin urothelial cancer. Study conclusions and caveats: A below-median TCR clonality in blood before treatment predicted better survival.

This sample's time point: pretreatment peripheral blood. Urothelial carcinoma, locally advanced or metastatic, affected the patients. The repertoire was sequenced with immunoSEQ multiplex PCR; TCRdb's copy has only in-frame clones and lacks some. Of tens of thousands of clones listed, around 82% were seen once; the top ten hold 6% to 7%. On this clone itself: Its antigen is not identified.

Sequenced material: PBMCs, taken around atezolizumab (anti-PD-L1) treatment. The TCR sequence derives from a man in his 60s with urothelial cancer.

The CDR3 bases are TGTGCCAGCAGTTCGGGACAGAAAGAAACAGATACGCAGTATTTT. Translating gives CASSSGQKETDTQYF. The chain joins TRBV5-4 to TRBJ2-3; 7 bases line up with TRBD1. Per germline, CDR1 SGHNT and CDR2 YYREEE (reference sequence). CDR3 length: 15 residues. J lost 3 bases, V lost 5 bases, and 9 bases had no gene match. Full variable domain (remainder filled in from reference TRBV5-4 and TRBJ2-3): ETGVTQSPTHLIKTRGQQVTLRCSSQSGHNTVSWYQQALGQGPQFIFQYYREEENGRGNFPPRFSGLQFPNYSSELNVNALELDDSALYLCASSSGQKETDTQYFGPGTRLTVL.